This T cell receptor beta chain emerged from a study of beta chain features in type 1 diabetes. This CDR3 is 13 amino acids long. The whole isolated RNA underwent reverse transcription, so sequencing captured expressed TCRB transcripts. About 3.7 million reads per sample were averaged for naive, central memory and regulatory samples. Assay: immunoSEQ multiplex PCR; the TCRdb copy retains only in-frame clones and omits some. The data hold nearly 700,000 clones, with around an eighth observed a single time. This clone was detected a few times. The antigen is not known. Study-wide points: All four CD4+ subsets from Type 1 diabetes patients carried moderately but significantly shorter TCRB CDR3s. Within patients, naive, central memory and Treg TCRB repertoires seemed more similar than within healthy donors.

The clonotype was recovered from a man between 18 and 29 years old with type 1 diabetes. The genes are TRBV1 and TRBJ1-2. TRBV1 is listed as a pseudogene. Sequenced input: naive CD4+ T cells from blood. The DNA of the CDR3 is TGCACCAGCAGCCTTGATCGTAACTATGGCTACACCTTC. Protein sequence: CTSSLDRNYGYTF.